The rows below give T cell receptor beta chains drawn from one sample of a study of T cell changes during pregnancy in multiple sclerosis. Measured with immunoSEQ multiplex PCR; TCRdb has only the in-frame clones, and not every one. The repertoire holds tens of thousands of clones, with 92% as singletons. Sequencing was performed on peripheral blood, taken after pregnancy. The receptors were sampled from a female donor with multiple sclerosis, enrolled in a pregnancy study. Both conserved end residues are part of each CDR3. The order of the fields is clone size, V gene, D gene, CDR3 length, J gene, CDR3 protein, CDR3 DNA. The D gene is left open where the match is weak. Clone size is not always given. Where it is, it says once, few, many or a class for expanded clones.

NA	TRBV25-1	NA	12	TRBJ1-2	CASSPGFYGYTF	TGTGCCAGCAGCCCGGGGTTCTATGGCTACACCTTC
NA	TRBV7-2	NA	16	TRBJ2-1	CASRHLRGRTYNEQFF	TGTGCCAGCAGGCACCTTCGTGGCCGAACCTACAATGAGCAGTTCTTC
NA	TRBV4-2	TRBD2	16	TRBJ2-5	CASSQGKAGERETQYF	TGTGCCAGCAGCCAAGGCAAGGCGGGGGAGAGGGAGACCCAGTACTTC
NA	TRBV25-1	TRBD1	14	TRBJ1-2	CASSGTGYNYGYTF	TGTGCCAGCAGTGGGACAGGGTACAACTATGGCTACACCTTC
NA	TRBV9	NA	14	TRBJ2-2	CASSVLWSDGELFF	TGTGCCAGCAGCGTTTTATGGAGCGACGGGGAGCTGTTTTTT
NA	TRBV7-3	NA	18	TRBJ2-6	CASSLLATVFSGANVLTF	TGTGCCAGCAGCCTCCTAGCCACGGTTTTCTCTGGGGCCAACGTCCTGACTTTC
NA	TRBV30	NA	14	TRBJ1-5	CAWSVRGFGQPQHF	TGTGCCTGGAGTGTCAGGGGTTTCGGTCAGCCCCAGCATTTT
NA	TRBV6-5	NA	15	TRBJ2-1	CASSPRGATVYEQFF	TGTGCCAGCAGTCCTCGGGGGGCTACAGTCTATGAGCAGTTCTTC
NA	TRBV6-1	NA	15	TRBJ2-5	CASIRAHRAEETQYF	TGTGCCAGCATTAGGGCGCACAGGGCGGAGGAGACCCAGTACTTC
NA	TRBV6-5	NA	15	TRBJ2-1	CASSYSRVVSSEQFF	TGTGCCAGCAGTTACTCGAGGGTAGTCTCTTCTGAGCAGTTCTTC
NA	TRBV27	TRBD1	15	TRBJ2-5	CASGAWDSLQETQYF	TGTGCCAGCGGGGCCTGGGACAGCCTACAAGAGACCCAGTACTTC
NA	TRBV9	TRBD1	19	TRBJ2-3	CASSEGPSAGGYRTDTQYF	TGTGCCAGCAGCGAGGGGCCCTCGGCAGGGGGCTATCGCACAGATACGCAGTATTTT
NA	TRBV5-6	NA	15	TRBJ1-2	CASSPTGTNYYGYTF	TGTGCCAGCAGCCCCACGGGTACAAACTACTATGGCTACACCTTC
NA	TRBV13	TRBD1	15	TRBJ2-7	CASSLDRVSSYEQYF	TGTGCCAGCAGCCTTGACAGGGTCTCCTCCTACGAGCAGTACTTC
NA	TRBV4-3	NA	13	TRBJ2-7	CASSHGTGYEQYF	TGCGCCAGCAGCCACGGTACAGGCTACGAGCAGTACTTC
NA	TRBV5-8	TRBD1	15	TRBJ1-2	CASSHSTGDSYGYTF	TGTGCCAGCAGCCATTCGACAGGGGATTCCTATGGCTACACCTTC
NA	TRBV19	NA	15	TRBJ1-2	CASSINRGGHYGYTF	TGTGCCAGTAGTATAAATAGGGGAGGTCACTATGGCTACACCTTC
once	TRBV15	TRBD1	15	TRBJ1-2	CATSRDYGTGYGYTF	TGTGCCACCAGCAGAGATTACGGGACAGGGTATGGCTACACCTTC
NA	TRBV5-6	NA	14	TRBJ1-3	CASSRDNSGNTIYF	TGTGCCAGCAGCCGGGACAACTCTGGAAACACCATATATTTT
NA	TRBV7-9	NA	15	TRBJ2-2	CASSLELQGAGELFF	TGTGCCAGCAGCTTAGAACTACAAGGGGCCGGGGAGCTGTTTTTT
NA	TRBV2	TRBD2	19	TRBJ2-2	CASSSTSGGSTLNTGELFF	TGTGCCAGCAGTAGTACTAGCGGGGGGAGTACCCTGAACACCGGGGAGCTGTTTTTT
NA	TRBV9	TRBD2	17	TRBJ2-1	CASSVKKGTSSGNEQFF	TGTGCCAGCAGCGTAAAAAAGGGGACTAGCTCGGGGAATGAGCAGTTCTTC
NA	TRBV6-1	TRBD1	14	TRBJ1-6	CASSPGQGYSPLHF	TGTGCCAGCAGCCCGGGACAGGGTTATTCACCCCTCCACTTT
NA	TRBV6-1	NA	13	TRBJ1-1	CATQAGRRTEAFF	TGTGCCACCCAGGCAGGAAGGCGAACTGAAGCTTTCTTT
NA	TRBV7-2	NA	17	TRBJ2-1	CASSLVVGASSYNEQFF	TGTGCCAGCAGCTTAGTCGTGGGCGCGAGCTCCTACAATGAGCAGTTCTTC
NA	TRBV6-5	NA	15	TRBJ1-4	CASSYGRGHNEKLFF	TGTGCCAGCAGTTACGGCAGGGGACATAATGAAAAACTGTTTTTT
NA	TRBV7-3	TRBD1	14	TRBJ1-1	CASSDRGARAEAFF	TGTGCCAGTTCCGACAGGGGGGCCAGGGCTGAAGCTTTCTTT
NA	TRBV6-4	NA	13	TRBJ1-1	CASSDSQGTEAFF	TGTGCCAGCAGTGACTCACAGGGCACTGAAGCTTTCTTT
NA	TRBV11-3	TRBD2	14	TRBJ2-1	CASSELAGGHEQFF	TGTGCCAGCAGCGAACTAGCGGGGGGGCACGAGCAGTTCTTC
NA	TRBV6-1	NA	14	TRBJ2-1	CASRHTGSHNEQFF	TGTGCCAGCAGGCATACCGGGAGTCACAATGAGCAGTTCTTC